This T cell receptor (beta chain) was captured by sequencing in a study of somatic mutations in cytotoxic T cells in rheumatoid arthritis. Germline CDR1 MNHNY, CDR2 SVGAGI (reference sequence). V was clipped by 0 bases and J by 4 bases, with 10 bases between them. The CDR3 sequence is 15 residues long. The CD4+ and CD8+ fractions came from positive magnetic bead selection and were purity-checked by flow cytometry. Profiling relied on immunoSEQ multiplex PCR, and the TCRdb table lists in-frame clones only, not all of them. This sample has about 11,000 clones, with roughly 68% found just once. Sequencing was carried out using CD8+ T cells sorted from blood. This clonotype was obtained from a man aged 55 to 70 in good health. The rearrangement uses TRBV6-6 and TRBJ2-1, with unresolved D. For the CDR3, the DNA is TGTGCCAGCAGTTACTCGATCCCAGAATACAATGAGCAGTTCTTC. Amino acids: CASSYSIPEYNEQFF.